This T cell receptor beta chain was obtained from a study of a mutant IDH1 vaccine in newly diagnosed glioma. Study summary: Treated patients, averaging 40.4 years, were around 62% male and approximately 38% female.

Assay used: immunoSEQ multiplex PCR; TCRdb lists only in-frame clones, some missing. The data hold roughly 50,000 clones, with roughly 82% observed a single time. Regarding time point: week 5, during vaccination. Vaccination comprised doses that each held 300 ug of mutant IDH1 20-mer peptide, plus topical imiquimod. New WHO grade 3 or 4 IDH1-mutant, ATRX-lost astrocytomas were present in all donors. The V end lost 0 bases, the J end lost 9 bases, and 13 bases lay between the germline ends. CDR1 is SGHDT, CDR2 YYEEEE, per germline. The CDR3 length is 15 residues. Worth noting for this clone: Its antigen is currently unknown.

Findings and limits, study-wide: Altogether, 80% to 95% of patients exhibited vaccine-induced immune responses.

The TCR was taken from a woman between 18 and 29 years old with glioma. Some clones in this sample may be carry-over from other donors' samples. This chain uses TRBV5-6 with TRBJ1-6; D possibly corresponds to TRBD1 (5 bases). Specimen: PBMCs, collected from a glioma patient whose treatment included an IDH1 peptide vaccine. CDR3 in amino acids: CASSLEVQGSSPLHF. CDR3 bases: TGTGCCAGCAGCTTGGAGGTCCAGGGAAGTTCACCCCTCCACTTT.